What follows are 19 T cell receptor beta chains derived from one specimen sequenced in a study of blood T cells in healthy people across ages. Through a sample-barcoded 5' primer and a J-beta primer mix, a second PCR was run for about 6 to 12 cycles. TCRdb independently ran MiXCR on the 5' RACE reads; one entry per CDR3 protein. In the table there are 710,000 or so distinct CDR3 sequences, about 34% of which are singletons. The sequenced sample consisted of blood. These receptors were obtained from a woman of 80 years or more in good health.

In its sample, this clonotype was seen many times. V usage is TRBV7-8 and J usage is TRBJ2-7; D may match TRBD1 or TRBD2 (5 bases each). Germline CDR1 SGHVS, CDR2 FQNEAQ. CDR3 length: 11 residues. V was cut by 8 bases and J by 9 bases, with 14 bases left in between. The CDR3 spells CASGITGGQYF. CDR3 bases: TGTGCCAGCGGCATTACAGGAGGGCAGTACTTC.

Details on this clonotype: A much larger clonotype is one base distant, so this may be a read error. V gene TRBV20-1 combines with J gene TRBJ2-5; 7 nucleotides agree with TRBD1. The CDR3 spans 14 residues. V lost 6 bases and J lost 0; bases outside the gene matches: 7. The V gene's germline CDR1 is DFQATT and CDR2 SNEGSKA (reference sequence). Written as DNA, the CDR3 is TGCAGTGCCTTCGGACAGGCGGACCAAGAGACCCAGTACTTC. Translation: CSAFGQADQETQYF.

In its sample, this clonotype was seen many times. The rearrangement uses TRBV11-2 and TRBJ2-3; weak D call: TRBD1 (6 bases). V was clipped by 5 bases and J by 2 bases, with 14 bases between them. CDR1 SGHAT and CDR2 FQNNGV come from the germline V gene. The CDR3 extends over 15 amino acids. DNA of the CDR3: TGTGCCAGCAGCAGTACAGGGACAAACACAGATACGCAGTATTTT. It codes for CASSSTGTNTDTQYF.

The V call is TRBV21-1, the J call TRBJ2-1. TRBV21-1 is noted as a pseudogene. The CDR3 is 13 amino acids. CDR3 bases: TGTGCCAGCAGTCTAGAAATAGTAGATGAGCAGTTCTTC. Its protein is CASSLEIVDEQFF.

The sample holds many counts of this clonotype. The chain is built from TRBV6-2 or TRBV6-3 and TRBJ2-3; maybe TRBD1 (5 bases). Trimming pared 2 bases from V and 9 bases from J, leaving 12 bases between. The germline CDR1 and CDR2 sequences are MNHEY and SVGEGT. This CDR3 has 13 amino acids. The CDR3 spells CASSYQGVGTQYF. CDR3 DNA: TGTGCCAGCAGTTACCAAGGGGTCGGGACGCAGTATTTT.

This clonotype was recorded at least ten times. J is TRBJ2-7 and V is TRBV24-1; D perhaps matches TRBD2 (5 bases). V lost 0 bases, J lost 6 bases, and 8 bases lay in between. The germline V gene has CDR1 KGHDR and CDR2 SFDVKD. The CDR3 has 13 amino acids. The CDR3 sequence: CATSDLGGIEQYF. The CDR3 DNA sequence: TGTGCCACCAGTGATTTGGGAGGCATCGAGCAGTACTTC.

J is TRBJ1-2 and V is TRBV30; 8 bases are shared with TRBD1. The CDR3 runs 13 residues. Germline V gene lookup returns CDR1 GTSNPN and CDR2 SVGIG (reference sequence). Germline trimming cut 3 bases from V and 8 bases from J; bases unmatched to any gene: 8. The CDR3 sequence is CAWSEDRGSGYTF. CDR3 DNA: TGTGCCTGGAGCGAAGACAGGGGATCCGGCTACACCTTC.

There are many counts of this clonotype. The chain is built from TRBV2 and TRBJ2-7, with 7 bases lining up with TRBD1. Trimming removed 6 bases from V and 7 bases from J; junction bases left unmatched: 12. Germline V CDR1 and CDR2: SNHLY, FYNNEI. CDR3 length: 14 amino acids. CDR3 in amino acids: CASSAQGSVGEQYF. The CDR3 DNA reads TGTGCCAGCAGCGCACAGGGGTCAGTTGGGGAGCAGTACTTC.

This rearrangement joins TRBV2 to TRBJ2-5; 9 nucleotides align to TRBD1. CDR3 length: 15 residues. The V gene's germline CDR1 is SNHLY and CDR2 FYNNEI. The J segment lost 11 bases and the V segment lost 5 bases, leaving 15 bases of the junction unmatched. The CDR3 sequence is CASSSGTGPGNEQYF. The CDR3 bases are TGTGCCAGCAGTAGTGGGACAGGGCCAGGGAATGAGCAGTACTTC.

There are many counts of this clonotype. This chain connects TRBV27 to TRBJ1-1; possible D gene TRBD1, 5 bases. Trimming cost V 0 bases and J 3 bases, with 11 bases left between them. CDR1 and CDR2 from the germline V gene are MNHEY and SMNVEV (reference sequence). This CDR3 comprises 15 residues. The CDR3 is CASSLSLGGYTEAFF. The CDR3 DNA follows: TGTGCCAGCAGTTTATCTCTTGGGGGATACACTGAAGCTTTCTTT.

This clonotype was seen at least ten times. The CDR3, as DNA: TGCAGTGCTAATAGCGGGGGGGACCCAGATACGCAGTATTTT. Translating it yields CSANSGGDPDTQYF. V and J are TRBV20-1 and TRBJ2-3; 11 nucleotides match TRBD2. The CDR3 loop spans 14 amino acids. Unmatched junction bases numbered 4, after V lost 4 bases and J lost 4 bases. Per the germline V gene, CDR1 is DFQATT and CDR2 is SNEGSKA (reference sequence).

The table lists this clonotype with many counts. V is TRBV9 and J is TRBJ2-1, with 7 bases fitting TRBD2. Per germline, CDR1 SGDLS and CDR2 YYNGEE. The length of the CDR3 is 15 residues. Trimming took 6 bases from V and 2 from J; bases not matched to a gene: 8. Here the CDR3 reads CASTPSGAPYNEQFF. The CDR3 nucleotides read TGTGCCAGCACCCCCAGCGGGGCCCCCTACAATGAGCAGTTCTTC.

The chain is built from TRBV27 and TRBJ1-1; D might be TRBD1 (5 bases). Trimming took 3 bases from V and 7 from J, leaving 12 bases between them. There are 13 residues in the CDR3. CDR1 MNHEY and CDR2 SMNVEV come from the germline V gene (reference sequence). The CDR3 DNA follows: TGTGCCAGCAGTTTCACTCGCCAGGGTGAAGCTTTCTTT. Its translation: CASSFTRQGEAFF.

V is TRBV6-1 and J is TRBJ2-1, with 9 bases identical to TRBD2. The J call may not be correct, given that the DNA end is closer to TRBJ2-7. The germline V gene has CDR1 MNHNS and CDR2 SASEGT. The CDR3 contains 16 residues. CDR3 amino acids: CASSAWGRGGNNEQYF. The CDR3 DNA sequence: TGTGCCAGCAGCGCCTGGGGGCGGGGGGGGAACAATGAGCAGTACTTC.

The sample holds a few counts of this clonotype. V and J are TRBV6-1 and TRBJ1-5; no definite D call. The V end was cut by 11 bases, the J end by 1 base, with 15 bases between. The CDR3 is made up of 14 amino acids. Germline assignment: CDR1 MNHNS and CDR2 SASEGT. The CDR3 region has the DNA TGTGCCTCCGGGCGCCTGGGGAGCAATCAGCCCCAGCATTTT. It translates to CASGRLGSNQPQHF.

Comment on this clonotype: This sequence may be a read error, since a much larger clone differs from it by one base. This sequence joins TRBV5-1 and TRBJ2-5; D unresolved. The CDR3 has 14 amino acids. Germline V gene lookup returns CDR1 SGHRS and CDR2 YFSETQ. Here the CDR3 reads CTSSLDTTQETQYF. The DNA for the CDR3 is TGCACCAGCAGCTTGGATACTACCCAAGAGACCCAGTACTTC.

This clonotype showed up many times. V is TRBV20-1 and J is TRBJ2-7; TRBD1 matches 9 bases. The J segment lost 5 bases and the V segment lost 2 bases, leaving 13 bases of the junction unmatched. The CDR3 totals 16 residues. Germline CDR1 reads DFQATT; CDR2 reads SNEGSKA (reference sequence). This CDR3 is CSARSETGTGPHEQYF. In DNA, the CDR3 is TGCAGTGCTAGATCTGAAACCGGGACAGGGCCCCACGAGCAGTACTTC.

The chain links TRBV7-2 to TRBJ1-4; possibly TRBD1 for D (6 bases). Germline-derived CDR1 and CDR2 are SGHTA and FQGNSA. This CDR3 comprises 16 residues. Between the trimmed V and J ends, which lost 5 bases and 0 bases, there was a span of 13 bases. The CDR3 coding sequence is TGTGCCAGCAGCCGACGCTCAGGGGCAACTAATGAAAAACTGTTTTTT. It specifies CASSRRSGATNEKLFF.

The chain combines TRBV12-3 or TRBV12-4 with TRBJ2-1, with 8 bases fitting TRBD2. This CDR3 has 14 amino acids. V lost 2 bases to trimming and J lost 13 bases; unmatched junction nucleotides: 10. The chain's CDR3 is CASSLWLAGPDQFF. CDR3 DNA: TGTGCCAGCAGTTTATGGTTAGCGGGACCTGATCAGTTCTTC.